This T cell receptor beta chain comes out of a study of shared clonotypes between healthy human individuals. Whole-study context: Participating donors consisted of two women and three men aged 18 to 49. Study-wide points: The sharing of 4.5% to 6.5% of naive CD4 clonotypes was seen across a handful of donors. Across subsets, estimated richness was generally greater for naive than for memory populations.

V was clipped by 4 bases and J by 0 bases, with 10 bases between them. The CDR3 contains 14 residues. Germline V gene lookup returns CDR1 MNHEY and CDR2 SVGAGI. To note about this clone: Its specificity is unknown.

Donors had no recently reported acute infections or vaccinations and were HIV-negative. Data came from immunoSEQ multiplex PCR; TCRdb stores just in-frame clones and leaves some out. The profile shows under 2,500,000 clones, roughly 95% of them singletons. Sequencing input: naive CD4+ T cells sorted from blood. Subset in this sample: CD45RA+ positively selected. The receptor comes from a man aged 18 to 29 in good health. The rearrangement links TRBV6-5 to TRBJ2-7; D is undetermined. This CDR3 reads CASSSPRSSYEQYF. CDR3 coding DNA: TGTGCCAGCAGTTCCCCAAGGAGCTCCTACGAGCAGTACTTC.